The clone carrying this T cell receptor beta chain was seen at least ten times. Its antigen is as yet unknown. The source of the sample is a study of neurological immune-mediated disorders. Study in general: Multiple sclerosis patients numbering approximately 35 comprised around 31 relapsing-remitting and 3 secondary progressive patients.

The CDR3 spans 15 residues. In germline, CDR1 is SEHNR, CDR2 FQNEAQ (reference sequence). Trimming took off 1 base at V and 0 bases at J, with 9 bases between the two ends. Findings and limits, study-wide: Among expanded clones, no CDR3 amino acid sequences were shared across subjects, a pattern suggesting private repertoires in all groups. When the repertoires were sorted by phylogenetic grouping, those of 18 of 34 multiple sclerosis patients ended up in one related-CDR3 cluster, a possible signature.

Every sequencing run generated in excess of 170 million TCR-beta sequences. These sequences covered 15-18 subjects. TCRdb fed the 5' RACE reads into MiXCR, producing one record per CDR3 protein. The table records 80,000 to 95,000 distinct CDR3 sequences, roughly 3.5% of them present only once. The chain combines TRBV7-9 with TRBJ1-2; possibly TRBD1 for D (5 bases). The sequence was obtained from a woman between 50 and 59 years old with multiple sclerosis. The sample was PBMCs. The CDR3 here is CASSLGDRTNYGYTF. CDR3 DNA: TGTGCCAGCAGCTTAGGGGACCGAACTAACTATGGCTACACCTTC.